The entry below gives a single T cell receptor beta chain sequence along with its context. The antigen remains unidentified. A junction end diverges from the germline sequence, so it may reflect a read error. These data originate in a study of T cell responses to AZD1222 COVID-19 vaccine. Findings and caveats of the study: Vaccine-related CD4 TCRs covered spike, predominating at 160-218 and 743-854.

Second-dose timings of about 4 or about 12 weeks were pooled. Looked up from germline, CDR1 is MNHNS and CDR2 is SASEGT. CDR3 length: 13 amino acids. Only in-frame clones appear in the TCRdb table, and some are missing; sequencing was by immunoSEQ multiplex PCR. The sample records about 110,000 clones, approximately 90% being singletons. The sample consisted of peripheral blood, taken 28 days after the second AZD1222 dose. The genes are TRBV6-1 and TRBJ1-1; tentatively, D is TRBD1 (6 bases). The receptor's source is an adult who received the AZD1222 COVID-19 vaccine. In DNA, the CDR3 is TGTGCCAGCAGTGAAGCAGTCACAGGGCACAACGTCTTT. Its translation is CASSEAVTGHNVF.